This T cell receptor (beta chain) was retrieved from a study of blood T cell repertoires in COVID-19. As for the study in general: Sources were T cells, B-cell-depleted T cells, or PBMCs; the material itself was cDNA or gDNA.

This CDR3 is built from 13 residues. Germline CDR1 is MNHEY and CDR2 is SMNVEV (reference sequence). With 2 bases removed from V and 6 bases from J, the gap between germline ends came to 8 bases. In the authors' methods: Cell counts per sample came from amplifying reference gene primers. Sequencing used immunoSEQ multiplex PCR; TCRdb keeps in-frame clones, though not all of them. V and J calls and clone size are as listed in that table; D and trimming were resolved from the DNA. This table holds 140,000 or so clones, around three quarters found once. The sequencing sample was made of peripheral blood. The chain couples TRBV27 to TRBJ1-5; tentatively, D is TRBD1 (5 bases). This clonotype was obtained from a man aged 45 to 65 with active or convalescent COVID-19. CDR3 amino acids: CASSLLGGQPQHF. As DNA, the CDR3 is TGTGCCAGCAGTTTACTCGGGGGTCAGCCCCAGCATTTT.